This T cell receptor (beta chain) came from a study of T cells in Graves' hyperthyroidism and ophthalmopathy. Amplification of TCR beta CDR3 regions was performed using RNA transcripts as template. A first-round RT-PCR of the TCR CDR3 used the HTBI primer set. Each CDR3 protein is one row after TCRdb ran MiXCR on the multiplex PCR reads. Of 600,000 to 850,000 distinct CDR3 sequences in the sample, around 19% were seen once. Blood was obtained at the first hyperthyroidism diagnosis, which preceded any ophthalmopathy symptoms. Many counts were recorded for this clonotype. Per the germline V gene, CDR1 is GTSNPN and CDR2 is SVGIG (reference sequence). V gave up 0 bases and J gave up 0 bases, with 20 bases separating them. The CDR3 consists of 18 residues.

This chain uses TRBV30 with TRBJ1-1, with a weak D call TRBD1 (6 bases). This sequence was found in a woman aged 45-59 years with Graves' hyperthyroidism that later progressed to Graves' ophthalmopathy. The source material was blood. CDR3 sequence reads: CAWSVLFPRGALNTEAFF. The CDR3 coding sequence is TGTGCCTGGAGTGTACTTTTTCCCAGGGGTGCCCTGAACACTGAAGCTTTCTTT.